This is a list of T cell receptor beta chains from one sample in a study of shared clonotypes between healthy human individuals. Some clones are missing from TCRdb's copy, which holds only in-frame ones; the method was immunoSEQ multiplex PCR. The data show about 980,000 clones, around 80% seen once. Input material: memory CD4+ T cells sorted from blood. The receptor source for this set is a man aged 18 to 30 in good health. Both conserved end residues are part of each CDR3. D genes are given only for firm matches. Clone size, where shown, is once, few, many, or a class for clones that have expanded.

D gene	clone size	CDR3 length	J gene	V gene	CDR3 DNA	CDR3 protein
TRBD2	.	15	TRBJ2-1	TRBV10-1	TGCGCCAGCAGTGAAGGGACTAGTCTCCACAATGAGCAGTTCTTC	CASSEGTSLHNEQFF
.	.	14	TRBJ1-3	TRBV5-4	TGTGCCAGCAGCTTGAAGAGCTCTGGAAACACCATATATTTT	CASSLKSSGNTIYF
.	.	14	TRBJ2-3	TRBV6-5	TGTGCCAGCAGGGAGATGTTTAGCACAGATACGCAGTATTTT	CASREMFSTDTQYF
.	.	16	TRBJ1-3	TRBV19	TGTGCCAGTAGTCTCCCGGGGCTGAAATCTGGAAACACCATATATTTT	CASSLPGLKSGNTIYF
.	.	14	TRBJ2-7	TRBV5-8	TGTGCCAGCAGCTTGGGTAGCCCCCCCTACGAGCAGTACTTC	CASSLGSPPYEQYF
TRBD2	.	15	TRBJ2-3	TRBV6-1	TGTGCCAGCAGTGTAGCGGGGGGGCTGTCAGATACGCAGTATTTT	CASSVAGGLSDTQYF
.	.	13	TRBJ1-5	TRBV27	TGTGCCAGCAGTTTAGTTCAGTCTCAGCCCCAGCATTTT	CASSLVQSQPQHF
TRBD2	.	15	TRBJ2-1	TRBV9	TGTGCCAGCAGCGTAGCTACTAGCGGGGTATATGAGCAGTTCTTC	CASSVATSGVYEQFF
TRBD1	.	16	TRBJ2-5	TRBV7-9	TGTGCCAGCAGCTTACAGGACAGGGGGCTTGGTGAGACCCAGTACTTC	CASSLQDRGLGETQYF
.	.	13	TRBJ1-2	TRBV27	TGTGCCAGCAGTAACTCGGCTAACTATGGCTACACCTTC	CASSNSANYGYTF
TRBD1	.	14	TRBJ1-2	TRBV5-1	TGCGCCAGTTCTGAGACAGGGGGGTTTGGAGGCTACACCTTC	CASSETGGFGGYTF
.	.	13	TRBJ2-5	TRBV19	TGTGCCTCGGGACCGTTGGGGGGAGAGACCCAGTACTTC	CASGPLGGETQYF
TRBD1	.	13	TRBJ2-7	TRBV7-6	TGTGCCAGCAGCTTCGACAGGGGCTACGAGCAGTACTTC	CASSFDRGYEQYF
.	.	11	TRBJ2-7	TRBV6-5	TGTGCCAGCAGTTACTCTACCGAGCAGTACTTC	CASSYSTEQYF
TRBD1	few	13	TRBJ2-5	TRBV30	TGTGCCTGGAGTGTAGGCGCAGGGGGAACCCAGTACTTC	CAWSVGAGGTQYF
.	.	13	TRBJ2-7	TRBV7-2	TGTGCCAGCAGCTTAGACAGGAGCTACGAGCAGTACTTC	CASSLDRSYEQYF
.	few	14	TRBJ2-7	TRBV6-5	TGTGCCAGCAGGTACGATCATAAGAAGCTCGAGCAGTACTTC	CASRYDHKKLEQYF
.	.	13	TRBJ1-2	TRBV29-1	TGCAGCGTTGAAGTAAAGCCTAACTATGGCTACACCTTC	CSVEVKPNYGYTF
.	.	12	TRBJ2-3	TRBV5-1	TGCGCCAGCAGCTCCCGTATGGATACGCAGTATTTT	CASSSRMDTQYF
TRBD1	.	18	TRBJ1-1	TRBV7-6	TGTGCCAGCAGCCCGCCCCGGGACAGGGGGCAGGGGAACACTGAAGCTTTCTTT	CASSPPRDRGQGNTEAFF
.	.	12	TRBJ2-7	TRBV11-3	TGTGCCAGCAGCTTCGGACAGAGCGAGCAGTACTTC	CASSFGQSEQYF
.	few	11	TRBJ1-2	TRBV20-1	TGCAGTGCTAGTGTCGACAATGGCTACACCTTC	CSASVDNGYTF
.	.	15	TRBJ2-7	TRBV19	TGTGCCAGTAGTATAGCACAGGGCTTGGCCTACGAGCAGTACTTC	CASSIAQGLAYEQYF
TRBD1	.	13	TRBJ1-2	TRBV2	TGTGCCAGCACCACGACAGGGGTCTATGGCTACACCTTC	CASTTTGVYGYTF
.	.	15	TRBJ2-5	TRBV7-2	TGTGCCAGCAGCTTGTGGGGGCGGATGGGGGAGACCCAGTACTTC	CASSLWGRMGETQYF
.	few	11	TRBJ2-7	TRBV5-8	TGTGCCAGCAGCTTCCGGGACGAGCAGTACTTC	CASSFRDEQYF
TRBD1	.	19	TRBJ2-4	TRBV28	TGTGCCAGCAGTTTATGGTCGGGACAGGGCCCCTCGGCCAAAAACATTCAGTACTTC	CASSLWSGQGPSAKNIQYF
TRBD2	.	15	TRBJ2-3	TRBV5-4	TGTGCCAGCAGCTTACTAGCGGGGGGGACAGATACGCAGTATTTT	CASSLLAGGTDTQYF
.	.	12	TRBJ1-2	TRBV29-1	TGCAGCGTTGTGGGGGCGGACTATGGCTACACCTTC	CSVVGADYGYTF
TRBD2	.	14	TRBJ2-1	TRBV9	TGTGCCAGCAGCGTCGATAGCGGGAACAATGAGCAGTTCTTC	CASSVDSGNNEQFF
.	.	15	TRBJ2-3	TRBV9	TGTGCCAGCAGCCCAGACCCCGGAGGCCCAGATACGCAGTATTTT	CASSPDPGGPDTQYF
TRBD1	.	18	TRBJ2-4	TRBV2	TGTGCCGTCGGCACCCGGGCAGGGGGACGCGGGGCCAAAAACATTCAGTACTTC	CAVGTRAGGRGAKNIQYF
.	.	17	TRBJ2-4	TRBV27	TGTGCCAGCAGTCCTCCTCTGAGGCCCCTAGCCAAAAACATTCAGTACTTC	CASSPPLRPLAKNIQYF
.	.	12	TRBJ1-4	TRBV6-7	TGTGCCAGCAGTTACTCTAAGGGTAAACTGTTTTTT	CASSYSKGKLFF
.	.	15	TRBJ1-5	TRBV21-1	TGTGCCAGCAGCACCCGGACGGACCAACATCAGCCCCAGCATTTT	CASSTRTDQHQPQHF
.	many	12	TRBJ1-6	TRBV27	TGTGCCAGCACACAGGGCGTTTCACCCCTCCACTTT	CASTQGVSPLHF
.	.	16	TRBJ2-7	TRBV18	TGTGCCAGCTCACCACTTCCCCCTGGGAGCCCCTACGAGCAGTACTTC	CASSPLPPGSPYEQYF
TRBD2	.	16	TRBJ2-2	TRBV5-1	TGCGCCAGCAGCTTGATCAGCGGGATTCTAGCCGGGGAGCTGTTTTTT	CASSLISGILAGELFF
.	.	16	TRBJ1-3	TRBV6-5	TGTGCCAGCAGTTACTCGGGAGGGGACTTAGCCCACACCATATATTTT	CASSYSGGDLAHTIYF
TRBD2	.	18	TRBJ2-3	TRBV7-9	TGTGCCAGCAGCTTAGGGACTAGCGGGACAACTAGCACAGATACGCAGTATTTT	CASSLGTSGTTSTDTQYF
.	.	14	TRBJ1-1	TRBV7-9	TGTGCCAGCAGCTTAGGGAACGAGAACACTGAAGCTTTCTTT	CASSLGNENTEAFF
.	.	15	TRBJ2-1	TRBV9	TGTGCCAGCAGCGTAGGTCATCAGGGGTACAATGAGCAGTTCTTC	CASSVGHQGYNEQFF
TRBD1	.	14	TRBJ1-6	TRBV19	TGTGCCAGTAGTCTGGGACAGCGGAATTCACCCCTCCACTTT	CASSLGQRNSPLHF
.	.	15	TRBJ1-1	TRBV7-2	TGTGCCAGCACCGGGAAAGGCAGTCAGCCCACTGAAGCTTTCTTT	CASTGKGSQPTEAFF
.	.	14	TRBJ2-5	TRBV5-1	TGCGCCAGCAGCTACTGGGACAACCAAGAGACCCAGTACTTC	CASSYWDNQETQYF
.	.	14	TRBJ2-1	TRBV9	TGTGCCAGCAGCACAATACCAGGGTTCCCCGAGCAGTTCTTC	CASSTIPGFPEQFF
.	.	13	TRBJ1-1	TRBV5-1	TGCGCCAGCAGCTACAGGGAAAACACTGAAGCTTTCTTT	CASSYRENTEAFF
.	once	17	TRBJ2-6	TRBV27	TGTGCCAGCAGTGGGGGACAAACAGCAGCTGGGGCCAACGTCCTGACTTTC	CASSGGQTAAGANVLTF
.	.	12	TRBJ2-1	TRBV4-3	TGCGCCAGCAGCCGAGAGGGGAATGAGCAGTTCTTC	CASSREGNEQFF